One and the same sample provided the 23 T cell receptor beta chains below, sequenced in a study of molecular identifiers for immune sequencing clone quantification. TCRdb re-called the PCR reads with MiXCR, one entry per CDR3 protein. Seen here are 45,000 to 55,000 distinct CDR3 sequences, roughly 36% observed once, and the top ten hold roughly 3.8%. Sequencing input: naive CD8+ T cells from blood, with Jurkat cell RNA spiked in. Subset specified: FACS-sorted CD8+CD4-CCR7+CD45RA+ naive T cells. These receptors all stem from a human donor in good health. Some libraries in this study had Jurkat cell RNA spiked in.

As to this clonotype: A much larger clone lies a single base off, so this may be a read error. CDR3 amino acids: CASSSPRGRYF. The CDR3 DNA reads as TGTGCCAGCAGCTCACCGAGGGGGCGGTACTTC. The chain carries TRBV11-2 and TRBJ2-7, with 7 bases identical to TRBD1. Germline CDR1 and CDR2: SGHAT and FQNNGV. This CDR3 comprises 11 residues. Losses at the gene ends were 4 bases for V and 12 bases for J; bases not matched to a gene: 6.

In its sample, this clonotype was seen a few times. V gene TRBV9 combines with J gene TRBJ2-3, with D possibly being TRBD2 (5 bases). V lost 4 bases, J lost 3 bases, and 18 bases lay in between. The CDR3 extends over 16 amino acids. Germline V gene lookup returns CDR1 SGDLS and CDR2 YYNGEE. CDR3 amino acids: CASSHTMKTGTDTQYF. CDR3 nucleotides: TGTGCCAGCAGCCACACAATGAAGACGGGGACAGATACGCAGTATTTT.

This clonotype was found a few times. CDR3 amino acids: CARLLLGQGTDTQYF. CDR3 coding DNA: TGTGCCCGGCTTTTATTGGGACAGGGCACAGATACGCAGTATTTT. V is TRBV2 and J is TRBJ2-3, with 8 bases aligning to TRBD1. With V trimmed by 11 bases and J by 1 base, 11 bases remained unmatched. The CDR3 loop spans 15 amino acids. Looked up from germline, CDR1 is SNHLY and CDR2 is FYNNEI.

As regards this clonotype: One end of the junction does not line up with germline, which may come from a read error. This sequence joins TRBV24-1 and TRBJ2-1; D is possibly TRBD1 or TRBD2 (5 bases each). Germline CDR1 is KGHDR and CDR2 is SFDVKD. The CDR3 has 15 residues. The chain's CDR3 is CATSDFEGSYYEQFF. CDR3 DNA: TGTGCCACCAGTGATTTCGAGGGGTCCTACTATGAGCAGTTCTTC.

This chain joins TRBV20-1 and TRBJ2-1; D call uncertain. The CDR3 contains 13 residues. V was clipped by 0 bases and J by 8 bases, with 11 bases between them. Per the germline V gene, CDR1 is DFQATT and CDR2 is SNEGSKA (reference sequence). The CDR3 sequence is CSARDVTKHEQFF. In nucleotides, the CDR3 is TGCAGTGCTAGAGATGTGACGAAGCATGAGCAGTTCTTC.

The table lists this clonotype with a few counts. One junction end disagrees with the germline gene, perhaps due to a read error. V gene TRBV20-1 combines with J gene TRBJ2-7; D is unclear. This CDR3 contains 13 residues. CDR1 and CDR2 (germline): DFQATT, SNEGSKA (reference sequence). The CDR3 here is CSARDHGHLLDDF. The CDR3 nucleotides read TGCAGTGCTAGAGATCACGGTCACCTCTTAGACGACTTC.

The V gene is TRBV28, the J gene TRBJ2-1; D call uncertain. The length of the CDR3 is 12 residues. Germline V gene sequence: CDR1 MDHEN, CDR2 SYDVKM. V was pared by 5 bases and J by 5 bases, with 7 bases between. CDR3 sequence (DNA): TGTGCCAGCAGTAGGAGTCACAATGAGCAGTTCTTC. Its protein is CASSRSHNEQFF.

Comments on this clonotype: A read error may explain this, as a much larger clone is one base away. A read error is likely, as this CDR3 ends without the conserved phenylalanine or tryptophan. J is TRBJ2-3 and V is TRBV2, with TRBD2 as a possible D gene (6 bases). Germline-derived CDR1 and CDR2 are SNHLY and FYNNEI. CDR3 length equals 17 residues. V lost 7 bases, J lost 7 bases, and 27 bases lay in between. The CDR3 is CASTPGWPSDWGNTQYY. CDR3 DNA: TGTGCCAGCACCCCCGGGTGGCCTAGCGATTGGGGGAATACGCAGTATTAT.

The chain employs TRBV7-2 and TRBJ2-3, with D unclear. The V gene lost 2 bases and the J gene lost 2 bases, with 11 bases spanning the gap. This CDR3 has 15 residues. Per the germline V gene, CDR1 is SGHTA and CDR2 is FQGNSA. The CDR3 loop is CASSLYWSSTDTQYF. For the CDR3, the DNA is TGTGCCAGCAGCTTATACTGGTCGTCCACAGATACGCAGTATTTT.

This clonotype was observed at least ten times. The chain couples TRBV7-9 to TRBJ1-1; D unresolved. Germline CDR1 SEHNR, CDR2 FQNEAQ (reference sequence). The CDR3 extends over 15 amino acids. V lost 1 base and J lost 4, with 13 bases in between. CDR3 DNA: TGTGCCAGCAGCTTAGTCGGCGGGGTGGCCACTGAAGCTTTCTTT. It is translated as CASSLVGGVATEAFF.

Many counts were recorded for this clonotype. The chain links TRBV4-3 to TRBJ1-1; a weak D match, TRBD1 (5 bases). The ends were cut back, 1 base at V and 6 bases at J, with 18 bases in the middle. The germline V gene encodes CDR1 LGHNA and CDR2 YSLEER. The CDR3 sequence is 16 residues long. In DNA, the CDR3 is TGCGCCAGCAGCCAAGCGGAAGACGGGGGAACGTCTGAAGCTTTCTTT. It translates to CASSQAEDGGTSEAFF.

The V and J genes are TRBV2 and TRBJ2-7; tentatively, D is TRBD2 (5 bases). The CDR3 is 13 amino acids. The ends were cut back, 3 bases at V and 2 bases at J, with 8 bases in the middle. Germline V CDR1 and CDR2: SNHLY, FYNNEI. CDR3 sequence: CASSDPGTYEQYF. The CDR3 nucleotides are TGTGCCAGCAGTGATCCCGGGACCTACGAGCAGTACTTC.

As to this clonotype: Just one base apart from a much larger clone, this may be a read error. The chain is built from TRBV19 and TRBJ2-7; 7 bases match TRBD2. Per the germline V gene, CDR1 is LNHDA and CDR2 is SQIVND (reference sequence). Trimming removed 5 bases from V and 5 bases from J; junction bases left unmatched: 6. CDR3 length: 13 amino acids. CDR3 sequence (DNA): TGTGCCAGTAGTGCCGCGGGAGTGGACGAGCAGTACTTC. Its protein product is CASSAAGVDEQYF.

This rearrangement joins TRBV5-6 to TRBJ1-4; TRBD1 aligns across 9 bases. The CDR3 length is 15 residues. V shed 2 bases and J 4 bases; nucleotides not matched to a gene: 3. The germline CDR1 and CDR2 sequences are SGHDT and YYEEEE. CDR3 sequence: CASSFGTGFNEKLFF. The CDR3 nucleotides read TGTGCCAGCAGCTTTGGGACAGGGTTTAATGAAAAACTGTTTTTT.

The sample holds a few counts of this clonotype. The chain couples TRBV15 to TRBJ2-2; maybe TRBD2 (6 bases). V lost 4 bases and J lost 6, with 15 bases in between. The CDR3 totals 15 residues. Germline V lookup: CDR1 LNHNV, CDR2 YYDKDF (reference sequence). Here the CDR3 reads CATSMQYSGAGELFF. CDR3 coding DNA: TGTGCCACCAGCATGCAATATAGCGGCGCCGGGGAGCTGTTTTTT.

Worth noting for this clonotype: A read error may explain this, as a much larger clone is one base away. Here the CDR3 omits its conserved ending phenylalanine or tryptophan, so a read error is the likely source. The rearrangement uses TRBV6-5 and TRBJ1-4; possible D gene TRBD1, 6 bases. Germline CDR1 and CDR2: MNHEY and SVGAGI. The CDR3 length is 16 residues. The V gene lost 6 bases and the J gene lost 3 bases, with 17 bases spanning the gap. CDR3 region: CASSLEVGAANEKLFS. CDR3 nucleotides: TGTGCCAGCAGCTTGGAGGTGGGGGCGGCTAATGAAAAACTGTTTTCT.

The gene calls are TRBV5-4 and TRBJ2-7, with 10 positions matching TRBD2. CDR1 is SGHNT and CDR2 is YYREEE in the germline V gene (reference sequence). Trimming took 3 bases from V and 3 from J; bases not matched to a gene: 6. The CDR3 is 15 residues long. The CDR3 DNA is TGTGCCAGCAGCTGGGGCCTAGCGGGAGTCTACGAGCAGTACTTC. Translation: CASSWGLAGVYEQYF.

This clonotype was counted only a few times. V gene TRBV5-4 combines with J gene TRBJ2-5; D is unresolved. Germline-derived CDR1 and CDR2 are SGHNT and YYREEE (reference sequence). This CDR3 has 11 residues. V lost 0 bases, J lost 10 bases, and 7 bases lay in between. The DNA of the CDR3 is TGTGCCAGCAGCTTGGGGACCGGCCAGTACTTC. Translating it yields CASSLGTGQYF.

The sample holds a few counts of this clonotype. The CDR3 sequence: CASSRTGWGSTDTQYF. In DNA form, the CDR3 reads TGTGCCAGCAGCCGAACGGGTTGGGGTAGCACAGATACGCAGTATTTT. The V call is TRBV5-4, the J call TRBJ2-3; D not certain. This CDR3 comprises 16 residues. The V gene lost 4 bases and the J gene lost 0 bases, with 15 bases spanning the gap. Germline V gives CDR1 SGHNT, CDR2 YYREEE (reference sequence).

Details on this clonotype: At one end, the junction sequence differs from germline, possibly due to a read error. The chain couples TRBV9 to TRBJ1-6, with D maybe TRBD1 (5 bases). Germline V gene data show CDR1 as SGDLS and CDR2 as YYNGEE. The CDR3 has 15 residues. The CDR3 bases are TGTGCCAGCGGCGTCACAGGTGGGAATAATTCACCCCTCCACTTT. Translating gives CASGVTGGNNSPLHF.

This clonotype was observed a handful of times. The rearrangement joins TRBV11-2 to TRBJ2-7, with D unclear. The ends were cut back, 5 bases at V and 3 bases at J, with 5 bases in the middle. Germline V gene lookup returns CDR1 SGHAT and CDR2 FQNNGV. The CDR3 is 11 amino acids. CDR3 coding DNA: TGTGCCAGCAGCCCAAACTACGAGCAGTACTTC. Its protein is CASSPNYEQYF.

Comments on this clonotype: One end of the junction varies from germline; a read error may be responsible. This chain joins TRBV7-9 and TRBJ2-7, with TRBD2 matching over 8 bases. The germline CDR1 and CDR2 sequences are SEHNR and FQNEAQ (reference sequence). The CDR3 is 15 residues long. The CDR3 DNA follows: TGTGCCGGCAGCTCGGCGACGGGAGGGCACGACGAGCAGTACTTC. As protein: CAGSSATGGHDEQYF.

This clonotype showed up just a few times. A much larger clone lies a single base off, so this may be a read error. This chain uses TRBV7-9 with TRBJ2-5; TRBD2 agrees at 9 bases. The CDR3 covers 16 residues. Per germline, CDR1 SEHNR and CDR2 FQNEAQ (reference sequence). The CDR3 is CASSSSRLADQEPQYF. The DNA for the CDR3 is TGTGCCAGCAGCTCGTCAAGACTAGCGGACCAAGAGCCCCAGTACTTC.